The 19 T cell receptor beta chains presented below share a single source sample, sequenced in a study of shared clonotypes between healthy human individuals. Sequencing used immunoSEQ multiplex PCR; TCRdb keeps in-frame clones, though not all of them. The repertoire holds some 980,000 clones, with approximately 80% as singletons. The sequencing sample was made of memory CD4+ T cells sorted from blood. Subset specified: CD45RA-negative fraction. These receptors were taken from a man between 18 and 29 years old in good health.

The chain carries TRBV10-3 and TRBJ1-1; a weak D match, TRBD1 (5 bases). The germline V gene encodes CDR1 ENHRY and CDR2 SYGVKD. V was clipped by 5 bases and J by 1 base, with 8 bases between them. The CDR3 runs to 13 residues. The CDR3 spells CAISLGQNTEAFF. The CDR3 nucleotides are TGTGCCATCAGTCTCGGACAGAACACTGAAGCTTTCTTT.

V and J are TRBV5-1 and TRBJ1-1, with 10 bases aligning to TRBD1. Germline trimming cut 4 bases from V and 4 bases from J; bases unmatched to any gene: 7. The CDR3 is made up of 15 amino acids. Germline values: CDR1 SGHRS, CDR2 YFSETQ. The CDR3 protein is CASSGPTGGGTEAFF. CDR3 DNA: TGCGCCAGCAGCGGCCCGACAGGGGGCGGCACTGAAGCTTTCTTT. Full variable domain (rest looked up from reference TRBV5-1 and TRBJ1-1): KAGVTQTPRYLIKTRGQQVTLSCSPISGHRSVSWYQQTPGQGLQFLFEYFSETQRNKGNFPGRFSGRQFSNSRSEMNVSTLELGDSALYLCASSGPTGGGTEAFFGQGTRLTVV.

This clone showed up just a few times. V gene TRBV11-1 combines with J gene TRBJ2-7; a possible D gene is TRBD2 (6 bases). The CDR3 consists of 15 residues. CDR1 and CDR2 from the germline V gene are SGHAT and FQDESV (reference sequence). Trimming removed 5 bases at V and 0 bases at J, with 14 bases between. In DNA form, the CDR3 reads TGTGCCAGCAGCCCGGGACTCGCTATCTCCTACGAGCAGTACTTC. It yields the protein CASSPGLAISYEQYF.

The V and J genes are TRBV6-6 and TRBJ2-3, with 12 nucleotides matching TRBD2. The CDR3 runs 15 residues. V lost 0 bases, J lost 6 bases, and 1 base stayed unmatched. Germline V gene data show CDR1 as MNHNY and CDR2 as SVGAGI (reference sequence). The CDR3 bases are TGTGCCAGCAGTTACTCCCTAGCGGGGGGGGATACGCAGTATTTT. It is translated as CASSYSLAGGDTQYF.

The V and J genes are TRBV7-6 and TRBJ2-7, with a weak D call TRBD2 (6 bases). Germline V gene sequence: CDR1 SGHVS, CDR2 FNYEAQ. Deletions cut 0 bases from V and 6 bases from J, with 15 bases between. CDR3 length: 15 residues. As DNA, the CDR3 is TGTGCCAGCAGCTTAGCGCCCGGGGGAAGGGGCGAGCAGTACTTC. This codes for CASSLAPGGRGEQYF.

V gene TRBV5-1 combines with J gene TRBJ2-7; tentatively, D is TRBD2 (6 bases). CDR3 size: 12 residues. The germline CDR1 and CDR2 sequences are SGHRS and YFSETQ. With 3 bases removed from V and 5 bases from J, the gap between germline ends came to 9 bases. CDR3 bases: TGCGCCAGCAGCTGGACTACCCACGAGCAGTACTTC. Amino acids: CASSWTTHEQYF.

The gene calls are TRBV7-2 and TRBJ1-2; tentative D call: TRBD1 (6 bases). Between the trimmed V and J ends, which lost 5 bases and 4 bases, there was a span of 14 bases. This CDR3 is built from 14 residues. The germline V gene encodes CDR1 SGHTA and CDR2 FQGNSA. The CDR3 spells CASSLRQDPYGYTF. In nucleotides, the CDR3 is TGTGCCAGCAGCCTACGACAGGATCCCTATGGCTACACCTTC.

Only a few counts were recorded for this clone. The chain couples TRBV11-2 to TRBJ2-5; the D is unclear. Germline V gene lookup returns CDR1 SGHAT and CDR2 FQNNGV. The V end lost 5 bases, the J end lost 0 bases, and 4 bases lay between the germline ends. CDR3 size: 12 residues. The CDR3 DNA is TGTGCCAGCAGCCCCAACCAAGAGACCCAGTACTTC. Translated, it gives CASSPNQETQYF.

V gene TRBV5-5 combines with J gene TRBJ1-6; D remains unclear. There are 14 residues in the CDR3. Trimming shortened V by 0 bases and J by 7 bases, and 8 bases separated the two germline ends. The germline CDR1 and CDR2 sequences are SGHKS and YYEKEE (reference sequence). In DNA, the CDR3 is TGTGCCAGCAGCTTGGCAGGATTCAATTCACCCCTCCACTTT. Its protein product is CASSLAGFNSPLHF.

The CDR3 here is CASSAGLAGNNEQFF. The CDR3 DNA follows: TGTGCCAGCAGCGCAGGACTAGCTGGAAACAATGAGCAGTTCTTC. This chain connects TRBV7-9 to TRBJ2-1; 8 bases match TRBD2. The CDR3 has 15 amino acids. CDR1 and CDR2 (germline): SEHNR, FQNEAQ (reference sequence). J lost 5 bases, V lost 5 bases, and 8 bases had no gene match.

The rearrangement joins TRBV10-2 to TRBJ2-1, with a possible D match to TRBD2 (6 bases). The CDR3 covers 15 residues. CDR1 is WSHSY, CDR2 SAAADI, per germline. V was clipped by 3 bases and J by 6 bases, with 15 bases between them. CDR3 sequence (DNA): TGCGCCAGCAGTGACCCCAAACTAGCAATCAATGAGCAGTTCTTC. It specifies CASSDPKLAINEQFF.

The chain combines TRBV19 with TRBJ1-6; TRBD1 might be the D (5 bases). The CDR3 has 16 amino acids. Germline values: CDR1 LNHDA, CDR2 SQIVND (reference sequence). Trimming took 5 bases from V and 5 from J, leaving 16 bases between them. The DNA for the CDR3 is TGTGCCAGTAGTTTCCCCCGGGACGCAGATAATTCACCCCTCCACTTT. Encoded protein: CASSFPRDADNSPLHF.

This chain uses TRBV2 with TRBJ1-2, with no clear D. In germline, CDR1 is SNHLY, CDR2 FYNNEI. Trimming removed 7 bases from V and 8 bases from J, with 17 bases in between. The CDR3 contains 13 residues. CDR3 sequence (DNA): TGTGCCAGCAACCCCGGGCCAAGCAGCGGCTACACCTTC. Encoded protein: CASNPGPSSGYTF.

This chain connects TRBV7-2 to TRBJ2-3; D remains unclear. This CDR3 has 11 residues. CDR1 and CDR2 (germline): SGHTA, FQGNSA. The ends were cut back, 6 bases at V and 15 bases at J, with 16 bases in the middle. The CDR3 nucleotides read TGTGCCAGCAGTTCCGGGCCAGGTCCCTATTTT. Its protein product is CASSSGPGPYF.

The chain links TRBV5-6 to TRBJ2-2; tentatively, D is TRBD2 (5 bases). Deletions cut 1 base from V and 6 bases from J, with 10 bases between. Germline V lookup: CDR1 SGHDT, CDR2 YYEEEE. This CDR3 comprises 14 residues. CDR3 in amino acids: CASSLPGSPGELFF. The CDR3 bases are TGTGCCAGCAGCTTGCCGGGGTCCCCCGGGGAGCTGTTTTTT.

Written as DNA, the CDR3 is TGTGCCAGCAGCCTGACAGGGGGGATGTATAATGAGCAGTTCTTC. Its protein product is CASSLTGGMYNEQFF. The rearrangement links TRBV11-3 to TRBJ2-1, with 9 bases fitting TRBD1. Trimming removed 5 bases from V and 7 bases from J; junction bases left unmatched: 9. Germline V gene sequence: CDR1 SGHNT, CDR2 YENEEA. CDR3 length: 15 amino acids.

The chain employs TRBV7-2 and TRBJ2-7; TRBD2 might be the D (5 bases). Germline assignment: CDR1 SGHTA and CDR2 FQGNSA. The length of the CDR3 is 15 residues. The V gene lost 6 bases and the J gene lost 2 bases, with 17 bases spanning the gap. DNA of the CDR3: TGTGCCAGCAGTTTCCGCTCGACGGGAACCTACGAGCAGTACTTC. Translated: CASSFRSTGTYEQYF.

V gene TRBV2 combines with J gene TRBJ2-2, with D perhaps matching TRBD2 (6 bases). The CDR3 runs 14 residues. Germline V CDR1 and CDR2: SNHLY, FYNNEI. Trimming pared 10 bases from V and 0 bases from J, leaving 12 bases between. The CDR3 DNA reads TGTGCCACCTCCGGGACTCCGAACACCGGGGAGCTGTTTTTT. Translation: CATSGTPNTGELFF.

Comments on this clone: The junction and the germline gene differ at one end; a read error may be behind it. V usage is TRBV7-2 and J usage is TRBJ1-6; unclear D gene. The germline V gene encodes CDR1 SGHTA and CDR2 FQGNSA. This CDR3 is 11 amino acids long. The CDR3 protein is CASNLQSTLHF. In DNA, the CDR3 is TGTGCCAGCAACTTACAGTCCACCCTCCACTTT.